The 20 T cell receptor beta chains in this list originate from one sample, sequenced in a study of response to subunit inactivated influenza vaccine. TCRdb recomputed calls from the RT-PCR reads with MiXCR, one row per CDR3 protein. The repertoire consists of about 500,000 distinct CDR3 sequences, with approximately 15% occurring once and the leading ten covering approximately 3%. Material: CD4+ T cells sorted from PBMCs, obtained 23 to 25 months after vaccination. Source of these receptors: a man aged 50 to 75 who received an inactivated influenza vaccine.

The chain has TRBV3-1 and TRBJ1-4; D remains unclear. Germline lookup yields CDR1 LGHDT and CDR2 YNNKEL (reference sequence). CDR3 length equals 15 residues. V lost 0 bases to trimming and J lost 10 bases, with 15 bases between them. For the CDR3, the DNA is TGTGCCAGCAGCCAAGACTGGAGCCCGGGAGGAAAACTGTTTTTT. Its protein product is CASSQDWSPGGKLFF.

CDR3 DNA: TGCAGTGCCCCGGCCCTAGCGGGGGGCCGGTTAAGCACAGATACGCAGTATTTT. This codes for CSAPALAGGRLSTDTQYF. This chain joins TRBV20-1 and TRBJ2-3; 11 bases line up with TRBD2. Trimming cost V 6 bases and J 0 bases; bases outside gene matches: 14. The CDR3 has 18 residues. Per the germline V gene, CDR1 is DFQATT and CDR2 is SNEGSKA (reference sequence).

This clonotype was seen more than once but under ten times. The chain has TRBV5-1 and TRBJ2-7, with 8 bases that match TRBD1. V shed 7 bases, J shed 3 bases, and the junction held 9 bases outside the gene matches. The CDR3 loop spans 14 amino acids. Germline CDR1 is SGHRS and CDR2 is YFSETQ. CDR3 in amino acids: CASRSAGGLYEQYF. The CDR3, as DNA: TGCGCCAGCCGGTCGGCAGGGGGCCTCTACGAGCAGTACTTC.

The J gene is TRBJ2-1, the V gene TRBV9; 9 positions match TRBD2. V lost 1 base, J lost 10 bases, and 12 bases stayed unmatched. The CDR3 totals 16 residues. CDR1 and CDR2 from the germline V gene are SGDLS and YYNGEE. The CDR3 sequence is CASSVQGLAGAGEQFF. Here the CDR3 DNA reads TGTGCCAGCAGCGTACAAGGTTTAGCGGGAGCAGGGGAGCAGTTCTTC.

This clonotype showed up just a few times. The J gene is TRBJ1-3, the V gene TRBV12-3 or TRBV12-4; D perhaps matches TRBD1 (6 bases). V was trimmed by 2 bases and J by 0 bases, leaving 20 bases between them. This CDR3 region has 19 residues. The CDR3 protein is CASSLRPPGHLLSGNTIYF. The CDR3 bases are TGTGCCAGCAGTTTAAGGCCTCCGGGACACTTACTCTCTGGAAACACCATATATTTT.

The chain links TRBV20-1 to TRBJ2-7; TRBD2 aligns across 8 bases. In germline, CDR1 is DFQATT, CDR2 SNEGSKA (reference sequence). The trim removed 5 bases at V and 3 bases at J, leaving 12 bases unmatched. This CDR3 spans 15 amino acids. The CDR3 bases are TGCAGTGCTTACAACCCGGGACTAGACTACTACGAGCAGTACTTC. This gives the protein CSAYNPGLDYYEQYF.

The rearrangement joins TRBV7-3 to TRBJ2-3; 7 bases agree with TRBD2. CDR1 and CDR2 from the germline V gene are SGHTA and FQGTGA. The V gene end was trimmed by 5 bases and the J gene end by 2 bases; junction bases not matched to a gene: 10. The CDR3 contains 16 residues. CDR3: CASSPAPGTTTDTQYF. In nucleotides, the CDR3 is TGTGCCAGCAGCCCCGCCCCGGGGACTACCACAGATACGCAGTATTTT. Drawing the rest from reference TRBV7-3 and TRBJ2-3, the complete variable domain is GAGVSQTPSNKVTEKGKYVELRCDPISGHTALYWYRQSLGQGPEFLIYFQGTGAADDSGLPNDRFFAVRPEGSVSTLKIQRTERGDSAVYLCASSPAPGTTTDTQYFGPGTRLTVL.

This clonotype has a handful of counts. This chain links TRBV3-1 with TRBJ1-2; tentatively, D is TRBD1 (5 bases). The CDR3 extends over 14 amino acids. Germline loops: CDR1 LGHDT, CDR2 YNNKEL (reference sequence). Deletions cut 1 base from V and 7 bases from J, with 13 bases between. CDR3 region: CASSQAGRPAGYTF. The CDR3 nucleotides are TGTGCCAGCAGCCAAGCGGGACGCCCAGCTGGCTACACCTTC.

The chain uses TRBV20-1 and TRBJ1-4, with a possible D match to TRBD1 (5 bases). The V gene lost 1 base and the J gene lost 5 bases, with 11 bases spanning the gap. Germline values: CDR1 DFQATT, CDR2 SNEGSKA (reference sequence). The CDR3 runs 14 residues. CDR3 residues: CSARATGPNEKLFF. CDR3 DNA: TGCAGTGCTAGAGCCACGGGGCCGAATGAAAAACTGTTTTTT.

The CDR3 here is CASSYSGPGGLEQYF. The CDR3 nucleotides are TGTGCCAGCAGTTACTCCGGCCCCGGAGGGCTCGAGCAGTACTTC. The V gene is TRBV6-5, the J gene TRBJ2-7; weak D call: TRBD2 (6 bases). This CDR3 region has 15 residues. V was pared by 0 bases and J by 6 bases, with 15 bases between. The germline CDR1 and CDR2 sequences are MNHEY and SVGAGI.

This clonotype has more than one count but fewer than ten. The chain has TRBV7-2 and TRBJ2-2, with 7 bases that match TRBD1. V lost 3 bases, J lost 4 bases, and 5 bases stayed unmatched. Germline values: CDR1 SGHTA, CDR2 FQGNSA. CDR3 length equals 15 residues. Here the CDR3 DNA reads TGTGCCAGCAGCTTTTCGTGGACAGGCACCGGGGAGCTGTTTTTT. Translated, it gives CASSFSWTGTGELFF.

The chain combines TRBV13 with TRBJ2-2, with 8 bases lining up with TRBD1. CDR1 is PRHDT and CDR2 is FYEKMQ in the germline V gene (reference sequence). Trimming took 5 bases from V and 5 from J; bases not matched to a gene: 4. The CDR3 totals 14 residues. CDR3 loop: CASSRTGSTGELFF. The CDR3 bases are TGTGCCAGCAGCCGGACAGGGAGTACCGGGGAGCTGTTTTTT.

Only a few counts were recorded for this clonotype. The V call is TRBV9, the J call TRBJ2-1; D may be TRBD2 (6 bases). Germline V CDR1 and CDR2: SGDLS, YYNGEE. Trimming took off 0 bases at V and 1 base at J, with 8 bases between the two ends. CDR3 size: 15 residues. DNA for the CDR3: TGTGCCAGCAGCGTAGCGGGAGAGTCCTACAATGAGCAGTTCTTC. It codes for CASSVAGESYNEQFF.

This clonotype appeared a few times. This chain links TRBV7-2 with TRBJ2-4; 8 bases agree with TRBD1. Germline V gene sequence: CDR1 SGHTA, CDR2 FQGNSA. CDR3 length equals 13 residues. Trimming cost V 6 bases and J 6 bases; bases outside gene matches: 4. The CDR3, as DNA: TGTGCCAGCAGTGGGCAGGGGGCAAACATTCAGTACTTC. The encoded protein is CASSGQGANIQYF. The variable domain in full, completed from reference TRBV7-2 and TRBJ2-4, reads GAGVSQSPSNKVTEKGKDVELRCDPISGHTALYWYRQSLGQGLEFLIYFQGNSAPDKSGLPSDRFSAERTGGSVSTLTIQRTQQEDSAVYLCASSGQGANIQYFGAGTRLSVL.

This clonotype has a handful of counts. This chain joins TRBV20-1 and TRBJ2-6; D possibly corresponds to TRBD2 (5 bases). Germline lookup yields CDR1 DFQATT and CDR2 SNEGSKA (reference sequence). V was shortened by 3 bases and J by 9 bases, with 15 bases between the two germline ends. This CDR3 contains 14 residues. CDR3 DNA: TGCAGTGCTAGGGACGGGGAAAAGGTCAACGTCCTGACTTTC. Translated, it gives CSARDGEKVNVLTF.

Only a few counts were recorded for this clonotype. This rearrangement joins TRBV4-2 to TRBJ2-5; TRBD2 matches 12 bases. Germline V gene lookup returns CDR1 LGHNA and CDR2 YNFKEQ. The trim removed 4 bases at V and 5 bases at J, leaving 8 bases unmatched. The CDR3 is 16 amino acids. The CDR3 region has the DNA TGTGCCAGCAGCCGGGAGACTAGCGGGGGATTGGAGACCCAGTACTTC. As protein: CASSRETSGGLETQYF.

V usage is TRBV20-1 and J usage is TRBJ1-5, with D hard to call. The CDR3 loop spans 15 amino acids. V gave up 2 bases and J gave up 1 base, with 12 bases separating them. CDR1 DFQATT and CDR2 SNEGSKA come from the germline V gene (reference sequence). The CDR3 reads CSARPSPGSNQPQHF. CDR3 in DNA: TGCAGTGCTAGACCCTCCCCAGGCAGCAATCAGCCCCAGCATTTT.

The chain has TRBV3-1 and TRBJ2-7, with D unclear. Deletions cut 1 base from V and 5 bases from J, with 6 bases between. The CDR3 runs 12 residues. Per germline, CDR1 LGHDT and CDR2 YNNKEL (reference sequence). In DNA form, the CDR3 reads TGTGCCAGCAGCCAAGTCGTACACGAGCAGTACTTC. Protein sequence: CASSQVVHEQYF.

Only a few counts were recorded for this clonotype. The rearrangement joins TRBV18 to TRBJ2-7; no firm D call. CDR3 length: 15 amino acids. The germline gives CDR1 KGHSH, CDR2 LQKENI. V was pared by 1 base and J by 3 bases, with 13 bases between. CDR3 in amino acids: CASSPQRSGSYEQYF. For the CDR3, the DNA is TGTGCCAGCTCACCACAGAGGTCCGGCAGCTACGAGCAGTACTTC.

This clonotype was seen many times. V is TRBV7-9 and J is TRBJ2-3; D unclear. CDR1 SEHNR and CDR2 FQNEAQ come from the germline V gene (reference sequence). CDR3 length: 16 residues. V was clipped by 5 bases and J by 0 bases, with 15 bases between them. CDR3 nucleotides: TGTGCCAGCAGCCCCCTGTATGTGGATAGCACAGATACGCAGTATTTT. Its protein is CASSPLYVDSTDTQYF.